The entry below gives a single TCR beta chain sequence along with its context. Its antigen is unknown. It was with a sample-barcoded 5' primer and a J-beta primer mix that a second PCR of roughly 7 to 12 cycles was run. Each cDNA molecule received a tag from a template-switch adaptor that had 12 random nucleotides. Via MiXCR, TCRdb re-called the 5' RACE reads, giving one row per CDR3 protein. The repertoire consists of roughly 860,000 distinct CDR3 sequences, with about 62% occurring once and the leading ten covering about 27%. The sample originates from a study of blood T cells in healthy people across ages. Between the trimmed V and J ends, which lost 5 bases and 4 bases, there was a span of 23 bases. In germline, CDR1 is SGHVS, CDR2 FQNEAQ. The CDR3 consists of 17 residues. Regarding the study as a whole: Unknown donor CMV status possibly confounded expanded clonotype changes.

This sequence originates from a man aged 25 to 40 in good health. J is TRBJ2-5 and V is TRBV7-8, with D perhaps TRBD1 (6 bases). Sequenced material: blood. The CDR3 DNA sequence: TGTGCCAGCAGCGTAGTTGCGCTTTTGGGACATCCAGAGACCCAGTACTTC. Its protein product is CASSVVALLGHPETQYF.